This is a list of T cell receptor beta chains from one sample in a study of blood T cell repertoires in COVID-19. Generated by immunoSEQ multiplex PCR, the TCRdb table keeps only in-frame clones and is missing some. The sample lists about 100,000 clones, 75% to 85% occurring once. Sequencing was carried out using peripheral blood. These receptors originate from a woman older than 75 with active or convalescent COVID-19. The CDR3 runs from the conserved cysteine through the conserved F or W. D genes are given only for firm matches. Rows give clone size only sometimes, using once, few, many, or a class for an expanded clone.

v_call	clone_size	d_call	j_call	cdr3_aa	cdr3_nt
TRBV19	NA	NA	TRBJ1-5	CASSKPTDPSNQPQHF	TGTGCCAGTAGTAAACCGACAGATCCAAGCAATCAGCCCCAGCATTTT
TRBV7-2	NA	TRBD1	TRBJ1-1	CASRTGTGGTEAFF	TGTGCCAGCAGAACCGGGACAGGGGGCACTGAAGCTTTCTTT
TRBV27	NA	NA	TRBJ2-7	CASSFPGHYEQYF	TGTGCCAGCAGTTTCCCAGGGCACTACGAGCAGTACTTC
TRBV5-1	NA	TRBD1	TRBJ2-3	CASSPWDREVSDTQYF	TGCGCCAGCAGCCCTTGGGACAGGGAAGTATCGGATACGCAGTATTTT
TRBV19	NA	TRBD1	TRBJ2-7	CASSNQGQRSYEQYF	TGTGCCAGTAGCAATCAGGGACAGCGATCCTACGAGCAGTACTTC
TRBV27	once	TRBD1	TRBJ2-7	CASSLSGTGGYEQYF	TGTGCCAGCAGTTTATCGGGGACAGGGGGCTACGAGCAGTACTTC
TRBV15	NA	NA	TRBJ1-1	CATSRDLRENTEAFF	TGTGCCACCAGCAGAGATCTCCGGGAGAACACTGAAGCTTTCTTT
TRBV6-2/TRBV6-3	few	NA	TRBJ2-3	CASSYAYNRLRGGADTQYF	TGTGCCAGCAGTTACGCGTATAACAGGTTGCGCGGGGGCGCAGATACGCAGTATTTT
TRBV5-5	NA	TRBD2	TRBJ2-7	CASSLGRLAGTSYEQYF	TGTGCCAGCAGCTTGGGGAGGTTAGCGGGGACCTCCTACGAGCAGTACTTC
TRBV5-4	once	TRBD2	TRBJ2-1	CASSSRLADNEQFF	TGTGCCAGCAGCTCCCGACTAGCGGACAATGAGCAGTTCTTC
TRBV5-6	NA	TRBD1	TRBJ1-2	CASSLGGTANKNYGYTF	TGTGCCAGCAGCTTGGGGGGGACAGCTAATAAGAACTATGGCTACACCTTC
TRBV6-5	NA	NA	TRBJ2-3	CASSYSSGRSDTQYF	TGTGCCAGCAGTTACTCGTCGGGGAGGTCAGATACGCAGTATTTT
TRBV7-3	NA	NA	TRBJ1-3	CASSLGGGNTIYF	TGTGCCAGCAGCTTAGGGGGGGGAAACACCATATATTTT
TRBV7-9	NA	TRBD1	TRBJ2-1	CASSLSRGLEYNEQFF	TGTGCCAGCAGCTTGAGCAGGGGGCTTGAGTACAATGAGCAGTTCTTC
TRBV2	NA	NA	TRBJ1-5	CASMVGGGQPQHF	TGTGCCAGCATGGTCGGGGGAGGACAGCCCCAGCATTTT
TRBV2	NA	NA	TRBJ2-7	CASSENGLTYEQYF	TGTGCCAGCAGTGAAAACGGCCTGACTTACGAGCAGTACTTC
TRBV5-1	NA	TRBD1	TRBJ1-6	CASSLTGGIDSPLHF	TGCGCCAGCAGCTTGACAGGGGGCATTGATTCACCCCTCCACTTT
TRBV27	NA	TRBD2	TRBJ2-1	CANGTSGRGGEQFF	TGTGCCAACGGGACTAGCGGGAGGGGGGGTGAGCAGTTCTTC
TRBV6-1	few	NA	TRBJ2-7	CASSGLQGRFLYEQYF	TGTGCCAGCAGTGGTCTCCAGGGGCGTTTCCTCTACGAGCAGTACTTC
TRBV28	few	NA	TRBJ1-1	CASSNVRGSILAEAFF	TGTGCCAGCAGCAACGTCCGGGGATCGATCTTGGCTGAAGCTTTCTTT
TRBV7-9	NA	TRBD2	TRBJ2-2	CASSPRAGTSGYTGELFF	TGTGCCAGCAGCCCGAGAGCCGGGACTAGTGGGTACACCGGGGAGCTGTTTTTT
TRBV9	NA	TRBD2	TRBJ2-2	CASSAEGTSGAGELFF	TGTGCCAGCAGCGCAGAGGGGACTAGCGGGGCCGGGGAGCTGTTTTTT